These 21 T cell receptor beta chains originate from one sample sequenced in a study of Graves' ophthalmopathy and Graves' hyperthyroidism (dated by TCRdb to 2017 to 2018). Sequenced on an Illumina HiSeq 2000. For repertoire sequencing, the TCR beta CDR3 regions were amplified from RNA transcripts. A first-round RT-PCR used HTBI primers with the Qiagen OneStep RT-PCR kit, followed by a second-round multiplex PCR, size selection and purification. TCRdb's own reprocessing of the public reads used fastp at Q25 and MiXCR and kept productive beta chains. Each record represents a unique CDR3 protein, reported with the most common genes and DNA among its rows. This sample has approximately 700,000 distinct CDR3 sequences in its table, and more than 40% of those were observed once. The top ten constitute more than 2.5% of the sample. Sequencing used peripheral blood. The origin of the receptors is an adult man with Graves' ophthalmopathy.

This clonotype showed up many times. V is TRBV7-9 and J is TRBJ2-7, with TRBD2 identical over 10 bases. Germline-derived CDR1 and CDR2 are SEHNR and FQNEAQ (reference sequence). Trimming cost V 5 bases and J 3 bases; bases outside gene matches: 7. There are 15 residues in the CDR3. CDR3 bases: TGTGCCAGCAGCCTAGTATGGACTAGCGGCTACGAGCAGTACTTC. This translates into CASSLVWTSGYEQYF.

The chain links TRBV10-3 to TRBJ1-1; D is possibly TRBD1 (6 bases). The CDR3 totals 13 residues. V lost 10 bases and J lost 4, with 16 bases in between. Germline lookup yields CDR1 ENHRY and CDR2 SYGVKD. This CDR3 is CASNSRGGTEAFF. In DNA form, the CDR3 reads TGTGCCAGCAATTCCAGGGGCGGCACTGAAGCTTTCTTT.

The V and J genes are TRBV30 and TRBJ1-1; TRBD1 is a possible D gene (6 bases). The CDR3 spans 15 residues. V gave up 0 bases and J gave up 1 base, with 12 bases separating them. Germline assignment: CDR1 GTSNPN and CDR2 SVGIG (reference sequence). The CDR3 region is CAWSVRLRGNTEAFF. In nucleotides, the CDR3 is TGTGCCTGGAGTGTACGTCTCAGGGGGAACACTGAAGCTTTCTTT.

A remark on this clonotype: The junction differs from germline at one of its ends, possibly a read error. V is TRBV10-3 and J is TRBJ2-7; perhaps D is TRBD1 or TRBD2 (6 bases each). This CDR3 spans 15 amino acids. Germline loops: CDR1 ENHRY, CDR2 SYGVKD. The CDR3 coding sequence is TGTGCCAGCAGTAACCCCGTAGGGGGGCGGTACGAGCAGTACTTC. Amino acid sequence: CASSNPVGGRYEQYF.

This clonotype came up many times. The chain couples TRBV5-5 to TRBJ2-5; no definite D call. CDR1 is SGHKS and CDR2 is YYEKEE in the germline V gene (reference sequence). This CDR3 is built from 12 residues. Trimming cost V 6 bases and J 2 bases, with 8 bases left between them. The CDR3 here is CASTPEQETQYF. CDR3 DNA: TGTGCCAGCACCCCAGAGCAAGAGACCCAGTACTTC.

On this clonotype itself: With a much larger clone just one base away, this may be a read error. J is TRBJ1-3 and V is TRBV20-1; 7 bases are a match to TRBD1. This CDR3 has 15 residues. Germline-derived CDR1 and CDR2 are DFQATT and SNEGSKA (reference sequence). J lost 0 bases, V lost 6 bases, and 8 bases had no gene match. Here the CDR3 reads CSATGQESSGNTIYF. For the CDR3, the DNA is TGCAGTGCAACCGGACAGGAGAGCTCTGGAAACACCATATATTTT.

The chain employs TRBV24-1 and TRBJ2-3; D gene ambiguous. Trimming removed 4 bases at V and 1 base at J, with 5 bases between. There are 13 residues in the CDR3. Germline CDR1 and CDR2: KGHDR and SFDVKD. CDR3 region: CATSDIGTDTQYF. The CDR3 region has the DNA TGTGCCACCAGTGACATAGGCACAGATACGCAGTATTTT.

This clonotype has just a few counts. The chain joins TRBV6-1 to TRBJ2-5; possible D gene TRBD1, 5 bases. The germline V gene has CDR1 MNHNS and CDR2 SASEGT. The CDR3 is made up of 15 amino acids. The ends were cut back, 7 bases at V and 2 bases at J, with 17 bases in the middle. CDR3 bases: TGTGCCAGCACTAGGGGCCTTTACGTTCAAGAGACCCAGTACTTC. Protein: CASTRGLYVQETQYF.

This clonotype was observed a few times. The gene calls are TRBV20-1 and TRBJ1-4; D may be TRBD1 (5 bases). The V and J ends lost 0 bases and 5 bases respectively, with 16 bases between them. The CDR3 covers 16 residues. CDR1 is DFQATT and CDR2 is SNEGSKA in the germline V gene (reference sequence). CDR3 nucleotide sequence: TGCAGTGCTAGAGATTATCGGTTGACAGTAAATGAAAAACTGTTTTTT. Encoded protein: CSARDYRLTVNEKLFF.

This clonotype has a count of ten or more. The chain joins TRBV5-1 to TRBJ2-5, with TRBD1 matching over 7 bases. J was trimmed by 2 bases and V by 1 base; bases with no gene match: 5. The germline CDR1 and CDR2 sequences are SGHRS and YFSETQ. The CDR3 consists of 15 residues. The CDR3 nucleotides read TGCGCCAGCAGCTTGTTTGGGGACAGACAAGAGACCCAGTACTTC. This codes for CASSLFGDRQETQYF. The full variable domain, its missing parts supplied by reference TRBV5-1 and TRBJ2-5, is KAGVTQTPRYLIKTRGQQVTLSCSPISGHRSVSWYQQTPGQGLQFLFEYFSETQRNKGNFPGRFSGRQFSNSRSEMNVSTLELGDSALYLCASSLFGDRQETQYFGPGTRLLVL.

A note on this clonotype: A much larger clone lies one base from this, so it may be a read error. The chain couples TRBV10-3 to TRBJ1-5; TRBD1 is a possible D gene (6 bases). CDR1 is ENHRY, CDR2 SYGVKD, per germline. The CDR3 consists of 14 residues. V lost 10 bases to trimming and J lost 3 bases, with 16 bases between them. For the CDR3, the DNA is TGTGCCAGCATAAACAGGGACAACAATCAGCCCCAGCATTTT. Translating gives CASINRDNNQPQHF.

This clonotype was observed many times. This rearrangement joins TRBV2 to TRBJ1-1; D is perhaps TRBD1 (6 bases). CDR1 and CDR2 (germline): SNHLY, FYNNEI. The CDR3 contains 12 residues. The V end lost 7 bases, the J end lost 5 bases, and 11 bases lay between the germline ends. The CDR3 is CASTPQGTEAFF. CDR3 nucleotides: TGTGCCAGCACCCCCCAGGGGACTGAAGCTTTCTTT. Drawing the rest from reference TRBV2 and TRBJ1-1, the complete variable domain is EPEVTQTPSHQVTQMGQEVILRCVPISNHLYFYWYRQILGQKVEFLVSFYNNEISEKSEIFDDQFSVERPDGSNFTLKIRSTKLEDSAMYFCASTPQGTEAFFGQGTRLTVV.

This clonotype was detected ten times or more. The junction and the germline gene differ at one end; a read error may be behind it. This chain connects TRBV10-3 to TRBJ2-7; TRBD1 agrees at 12 bases. This CDR3 has 15 amino acids. CDR1 and CDR2 from the germline V gene are ENHRY and SYGVKD. The CDR3 loop reads CASSYTGTGGVEQYF. The DNA for the CDR3 is TGTGCCAGCAGTTACACCGGGACAGGGGGCGTCGAGCAGTACTTC.

This clonotype was seen many times. CDR3 protein: CSARSNWDQPQHF. The CDR3 DNA reads as TGCAGTGCTAGATCCAATTGGGATCAGCCCCAGCATTTT. V usage is TRBV20-1 and J usage is TRBJ1-5; D not resolved. The CDR3 length is 13 residues. From germline, CDR1 is DFQATT and CDR2 SNEGSKA (reference sequence). Trimming pared 2 bases from V and 5 bases from J, leaving 10 bases between.

The J gene is TRBJ2-3, the V gene TRBV7-8; 7 bases are shared with TRBD2. The length of the CDR3 is 17 residues. Germline trimming cut 1 base from V and 0 bases from J; bases unmatched to any gene: 7. Germline CDR1 and CDR2: SGHVS and FQNEAQ. The CDR3 DNA is TGTGCCAGCAGCTTAGAAGCGGGGACTATTAGCACAGATACGCAGTATTTT. Protein: CASSLEAGTISTDTQYF. The full variable domain, with the rest looked up from reference TRBV7-8 and TRBJ2-3, is GAGVSQSPRYKVAKRGQDVALRCDPISGHVSLFWYQQALGQGPEFLTYFQNEAQLDKSGLPSDRFFAERPEGSVSTLKIQRTQQEDSAVYLCASSLEAGTISTDTQYFGPGTRLTVL.

This chain joins TRBV25-1 and TRBJ1-4, with TRBD1 matching 8 bases. The length of the CDR3 is 16 residues. The germline gives CDR1 MGHDK, CDR2 SYGVNS. The V and J ends lost 2 bases and 8 bases, in that order; junction bases with no gene match: 10. This CDR3 reads CASSEVGGQGEEKLFF. In nucleotides, the CDR3 is TGTGCCAGCAGTGAAGTGGGCGGACAGGGCGAAGAAAAACTGTTTTTT.

Details on this clonotype: One end of the junction varies from germline; a read error may be responsible. The V gene is TRBV7-9, the J gene TRBJ2-5; no clear D gene. The CDR3 has 11 amino acids. Per the germline V gene, CDR1 is SEHNR and CDR2 is FQNEAQ (reference sequence). The CDR3 region has the DNA TGCGCCAGCAGCTTGGATGGGGCCCAGTACTTC. It is translated as CASSLDGAQYF.

Details on this clonotype: This may be a read error: a much more frequent sequence differs by one nucleotide. The chain recombines TRBV7-9 with TRBJ2-5; 10 bases line up with TRBD1. Judging by the DNA end, TRBJ2-7 fits better; the J call may be wrong. CDR3 length equals 14 residues. Germline CDR1 is SEHNR and CDR2 is FQNEAQ (reference sequence). The CDR3 DNA is TGTGCCAGCAGCGCCCAGACAGGGGGCAGCGAGCAGTACGTC. This translates into CASSAQTGGSEQYV.

The chain has TRBV7-9 and TRBJ2-7; D might be TRBD1 (6 bases). V lost 3 bases to trimming and J lost 7 bases, with 22 bases between them. The CDR3 length is 16 residues. The germline V gene has CDR1 SEHNR and CDR2 FQNEAQ (reference sequence). The CDR3 spells CASSFHGADSTYEQYF. CDR3 bases: TGTGCCAGCAGCTTCCACGGCGCGGACAGTACATATGAGCAGTACTTC.

The chain has TRBV2 and TRBJ2-3; possibly TRBD2 for D (6 bases). Deletions cut 5 bases from V and 6 bases from J, with 9 bases between. Looked up from germline, CDR1 is SNHLY and CDR2 is FYNNEI. The CDR3 extends over 12 amino acids. The CDR3 loop is CASSNRGDTQYF. The CDR3 region has the DNA TGTGCCAGCAGTAACCGGGGGGATACGCAGTATTTT.

CDR3 region: CASLAWDSHVEAFF. The CDR3 nucleotides are TGTGCCAGCTTAGCCTGGGACAGCCACGTTGAAGCTTTCTTT. This rearrangement joins TRBV2 to TRBJ1-1; 7 bases are shared with TRBD1. The junction had 13 bases not matched to a gene; V was cut back by 8 bases and J by 7 bases. Germline values: CDR1 SNHLY, CDR2 FYNNEI. The CDR3 covers 14 residues.